This TCR beta chain was recorded in a study of T cell responses to AZD1222 COVID-19 vaccine. Between the trimmed V and J ends, which lost 0 bases and 10 bases, there was a span of 11 bases. The CDR3 runs to 13 residues. From germline, CDR1 is SGDLS and CDR2 YYNGEE. Using immunoSEQ multiplex PCR, the repertoire was profiled, and TCRdb retains in-frame clones only, with some absent. The sample carries 130,000 or so clones, 91% recorded once. This receptor was taken from an adult who received the AZD1222 COVID-19 vaccine. The chain employs TRBV9 and TRBJ2-1; D is uncertain. Specimen: peripheral blood, collected 28 days after the second AZD1222 dose. CDR3 in amino acids: CASSVAPEGEQFF. CDR3 nucleotide sequence: TGTGCCAGCAGCGTAGCCCCGGAAGGAGAGCAGTTCTTC. Complete variable domain (other parts from reference TRBV9 and TRBJ2-1): DSGVTQTPKHLITATGQRVTLRCSPRSGDLSVYWYQQSLDQGLQFLIQYYNGEERAKGNILERFSAQQFPDLHSELNLSSLELGDSALYFCASSVAPEGEQFFGPGTRLTVL.